The TCR beta chain described here comes from a study of T cell repertoires and Cas9 in healthy adults. Across the whole study: Characterization of SpCas9-reactive CD4 and CD8 T cells covered multi-effector potency, cytotoxicity and lineage.

Details on this clone: Antigen: not known. This sample also contains other DNA sequences that code for the same CDR3.

Per the germline V gene, CDR1 is LGHNA and CDR2 is YNFKEQ. With 4 bases clipped from V and 12 bases from J, the junction kept 10 bases outside the gene matches. The CDR3 runs 13 residues. Sequenced by immunoSEQ multiplex PCR; TCRdb stores in-frame clones only, minus some. The sample has approximately 14,000 clones, about 89% seen once. General study points: SpCas9-reactive effector T cells were reportedly restrained in vitro by SpCas9-reactive regulatory T cells.

This receptor was obtained from a human donor in good health. Sequenced input: Tregs (CD4+, CD25+, CD127-, CD137-, CD154-) from PBMCs; culture status not recorded. V usage is TRBV4-2 and J usage is TRBJ2-7, with 9 bases that match TRBD1. The CDR3 DNA is TGTGCCAGCAGCCCCTATCCCGGGACAGGGCTGTACTTC. Its protein is CASSPYPGTGLYF.